This TCR beta chain comes out of a study of T cells in Graves' hyperthyroidism and ophthalmopathy. Study-wide findings and caveats: Ophthalmopathy and stable hyperthyroidism were told apart by a 13 V-J model. Blood also contained most expanded thyroid clonotypes above 0.001.

There are many counts of this clonotype. The antigen is undetermined. There are 16 residues in the CDR3. The V end was cut by 3 bases, the J end by 0 bases, with 15 bases between. CDR1 is SGHNT, CDR2 YENEEA, per germline. RNA transcripts were the template for amplifying TCR beta CDR3 regions. In the first-round RT-PCR of the TCR CDR3, the HTBI primer set was used. One entry per CDR3 protein results from TCRdb running MiXCR on the multiplex PCR reads. This table has hundreds of thousands of distinct CDR3 sequences, about 20% appearing once. A Clinical Activity Score of at least 3, a NOSPECS grade of at least 4 and a duration under 3 months were recorded in the ophthalmopathy patients. Thyroid ultrasound and orbital computed tomography, with clinical symptoms and serum thyroxine and TRAb, informed diagnoses.

This sequence was found in a young man with Graves' ophthalmopathy. The gene calls are TRBV11-3 and TRBJ2-7, with D possibly TRBD2 on 5 matching bases. The sequenced sample consisted of blood. CDR3: CASSFHSRGSSYEQYF. In DNA, the CDR3 is TGTGCCAGCAGCTTTCATTCCCGTGGGAGCTCCTACGAGCAGTACTTC.